Described below is a single T cell receptor beta chain sequence and its context. Profiling relied on immunoSEQ multiplex PCR, and the TCRdb table lists in-frame clones only, not all of them. The sample gives around 49,000 clones, about 72% of which show up once; 5.8% is in the top ten. Participant age was roughly 18 to 89 years, and participants resided in 24 US areas. Clinical histories supplied by participants themselves formed the basis of cohort assignment. The data belong to a study of blood T cell repertoires in COVID-19. The overall study: Acute-phase and convalescent COVID-19 samples originated in the United States, Italy and Spain. T cells, B-cell-depleted T cells, or PBMCs supplied cDNA or gDNA.

The germline V gene has CDR1 SGHRS and CDR2 YFSETQ. The CDR3 sequence is 14 residues long. V gave up 4 bases and J gave up 1 base, with 11 bases separating them. The genes are TRBV5-1 and TRBJ1-1; no clear D. The TCR was taken from a woman between 50 and 59 years old with acute COVID-19. Sample: PBMCs or T cells enriched from blood (not recorded which). The CDR3 DNA sequence: TGCGCCAGCAGCATTTCGTCAGAGAACACTGAAGCTTTCTTT. Protein sequence: CASSISSENTEAFF.